The next 3 T cell receptor beta chains were all read from a single sample in a study of technical replicates of blood from a handful of donors. The repertoire was sequenced with immunoSEQ multiplex PCR; TCRdb's copy has only in-frame clones and lacks some. The sample lists under 15,000 clones, 85% to 95% occurring once. The sequenced material came from PBMCs. The receptors shown here come from a human donor in good health.

Written as DNA, the CDR3 is TGTGCCAGCAGTCAACCTCGACAGGGGGCACCTGAAGCTTTCTTT. Translating it yields CASSQPRQGAPEAFF. The rearrangement uses TRBV6-5 and TRBJ1-1; 10 bases fit TRBD1. J lost 6 bases, V lost 5 bases, and 9 bases had no gene match. Per the germline V gene, CDR1 is MNHEY and CDR2 is SVGAGI. The CDR3 spans 15 residues.

The rearrangement links TRBV10-3 to TRBJ2-4; 16 bases align to TRBD2. The CDR3 spans 17 residues. Germline CDR1 ENHRY, CDR2 SYGVKD. V lost 6 bases, J lost 6 bases, and 8 bases stayed unmatched. In nucleotides, the CDR3 is TGTGCCATCAGGGGACTAGCGGGAGGGCCGGGGAGAAACATTCAGTACTTC. As protein: CAIRGLAGGPGRNIQYF.

The chain carries TRBV21-1 and TRBJ1-3. TRBV21-1 is a pseudogene locus. The CDR3 is made up of 17 amino acids. CDR3 nucleotides: TGTGCCAGCAGCAAAGAGGCGCCGGGGGACTCTGGAAACACCATATATTTT. Protein sequence: CASSKEAPGDSGNTIYF.